This entry lists 4 T cell receptor beta chains sequenced from one sample in a study of OX40 agonist ivuxolimab in advanced cancers. Sequencing used immunoSEQ multiplex PCR; TCRdb keeps in-frame clones, though not all of them. Altogether roughly 61,000 clones are present, approximately 93% being singletons, with the ten largest covering 18%. The sample was CD4+ or CD8+ T cells sorted from blood, taken in a trial of the OX40 agonist ivuxolimab. Receptors originate from an adult with an advanced solid tumor such as melanoma, head and neck, liver or kidney cancer.

V is TRBV30 and J is TRBJ2-1; 8 bases are a match to TRBD1. CDR1 and CDR2 from the germline V gene are GTSNPN and SVGIG (reference sequence). This CDR3 contains 15 residues. Trimming removed 0 bases from V and 5 bases from J; junction bases left unmatched: 6. CDR3 coding DNA: TGTGCCTGGAGTGTCCGGGACAGGTGGGACAATGAGCAGTTCTTC. Protein sequence: CAWSVRDRWDNEQFF. The full variable domain, in which reference TRBV30 and TRBJ2-1 provide the parts outside the CDR3, is SQTIHQWPATLVQPVGSPLSLECTVEGTSNPNLYWYRQAAGRGLQLLFYSVGIGQISSEVPQNLSASRPQDRQFILSSKKLLLSDSGFYLCAWSVRDRWDNEQFFGPGTRLTVL.

V gene TRBV7-9 combines with J gene TRBJ1-4; a possible D gene is TRBD1 (6 bases). V was cut by 5 bases and J by 5 bases, with 15 bases left in between. CDR1 is SEHNR and CDR2 is FQNEAQ in the germline V gene (reference sequence). The CDR3 is made up of 15 amino acids. The CDR3 here is CASSTYGGRNEKLFF. In DNA form, the CDR3 reads TGTGCCAGCAGCACCTACGGGGGCCGGAATGAAAAACTGTTTTTT.

The chain has TRBV28 and TRBJ1-5; 9 bases align to TRBD1. Germline V lookup: CDR1 MDHEN, CDR2 SYDVKM. Unmatched junction bases numbered 18, after V lost 7 bases and J lost 5 bases. CDR3 length equals 18 residues. As DNA, the CDR3 is TGTGCCAGCACCCTCAAAAGGTGGGACAGGGACCCCTATCAGCCCCAGCATTTT. Translated: CASTLKRWDRDPYQPQHF.

This chain connects TRBV29-1 to TRBJ2-1; 7 bases fit TRBD2. The CDR3 loop spans 13 amino acids. With 4 bases clipped from V and 5 bases from J, the junction kept 5 bases outside the gene matches. Germline V gene data show CDR1 as SQVTM and CDR2 as ANQGSEA. The CDR3 DNA sequence: TGCAGCGTTGGGGACTACCCCCACAATGAGCAGTTCTTC. It specifies CSVGDYPHNEQFF.